The 5 T cell receptor beta chains below were found in one sample sequenced in a study of cytomegalovirus exposure and HLA in healthy donors. It was with 60 Vbeta and 13 Jbeta primers that the PCR ran. The table came from immunoSEQ multiplex PCR; TCRdb's copy has only in-frame clones and leaves some out. The sample has some 130,000 clones; roughly 10% are singletons. The sequenced sample was PBMCs. The source of these receptors is a man in his forties or fifties in good health and CMV-seronegative.

This clone was found a few times. The same CDR3 is also encoded by other DNA sequences in this sample. V is TRBV7-9 and J is TRBJ1-3; perhaps TRBD1 as D (6 bases). The ends were cut back, 5 bases at V and 1 base at J, with 18 bases in the middle. Germline CDR1 SEHNR, CDR2 FQNEAQ (reference sequence). The CDR3 is 17 residues long. CDR3 coding DNA: TGTGCCAGCAGCCCAAGGAGACAGGTGACATCTGGAAACACCATATATTTT. This codes for CASSPRRQVTSGNTIYF.

Concerning this clone: The same CDR3 arises from other DNA sequences in this sample as well. The chain links TRBV5-4 to TRBJ1-1, with a possible D match to TRBD1 (6 bases). From germline, CDR1 is SGHNT and CDR2 YYREEE (reference sequence). The CDR3 spans 13 residues. The V gene lost 4 bases and the J gene lost 7 bases, with 14 bases spanning the gap. The chain's CDR3 is CASSRRGGGEAFF. The CDR3 bases are TGTGCCAGCAGCAGAAGGGGGGGCGGTGAAGCTTTCTTT.

V usage is TRBV4-2 and J usage is TRBJ1-1, with a tentative D call TRBD1 (5 bases). CDR3 length equals 14 residues. V was cut by 4 bases and J by 2 bases, with 11 bases left in between. Germline V lookup: CDR1 LGHNA, CDR2 YNFKEQ. CDR3 loop: CASSRPGLNTEAFF. CDR3 nucleotides: TGTGCCAGCAGCCGACCGGGACTAAACACTGAAGCTTTCTTT.

This clone was counted between two and nine times. The chain uses TRBV27 and TRBJ1-2; perhaps TRBD1 as D (5 bases). V shed 1 base and J shed 6 bases, with 18 bases lying between them. The CDR3 consists of 16 residues. The germline V gene encodes CDR1 MNHEY and CDR2 SMNVEV (reference sequence). The CDR3 bases are TGTGCCAGCAGTTTATGGGGGACTAAACGCGGGCATGGCTACACCTTC. Protein sequence: CASSLWGTKRGHGYTF.

V gene TRBV18 combines with J gene TRBJ2-3, with TRBD2 matching over 9 bases. Germline V gene lookup returns CDR1 KGHSH and CDR2 LQKENI. The CDR3 is 16 residues long. V shed 6 bases and J 6 bases; nucleotides not matched to a gene: 13. DNA of the CDR3: TGTGCCAGCTCTCCAGCGGGTAGCGGGAGTTTGGATACGCAGTATTTT. It codes for CASSPAGSGSLDTQYF.